This T cell receptor beta chain was captured in a study of T cell responses to AZD1222 COVID-19 vaccine. Regarding this clone: The antigen is not known.

Study-wide findings and caveats: Baseline testing showed seropositivity in only a handful of AZD1222 recipients.

Germline CDR1 WNHNN, CDR2 SYGVQD (reference sequence). The CDR3 contains 15 residues. With 6 bases removed from V and 6 bases from J, the gap between germline ends came to 21 bases. Using immunoSEQ multiplex PCR, the repertoire was profiled, and TCRdb retains in-frame clones only, with some absent. Among over 80,000 clones, roughly nine tenths were seen once, and the ten largest hold around 29%. Sequenced material: peripheral blood, taken on day 0 of AZD1222 vaccination. V usage is TRBV10-1 and J usage is TRBJ2-7, with D possibly being TRBD1 or TRBD2 (5 bases each). The clonotype was recovered from an adult in good health. CDR3 in amino acids: CASSRDGRPPGEQYF. In DNA, the CDR3 is TGCGCCAGCAGCCGGGACGGACGACCTCCGGGCGAGCAGTACTTC.